This TCR beta chain derives from a study of shared clonotypes between healthy human individuals (TCRdb year 2020). With respect to the entire study: The cohort included three men and a couple of women between 18 and 49 years of age. Different laboratories and diverse techniques were used to prepare libraries and sequence TCR repertoires, to increase sequencing depth and limit assay-specific biases. For each donor, CD4 naive and CD4 memory were each given three plates, CD8 naive was given two plates, and CD8 memory was given one plate. Between about 0.85 and 10 billion PBMCs per donor were obtained by leukapheresis. To estimate repertoire size and how much clonotype sharing occurs between individuals, the study deeply sequenced the blood TCR repertoires of several healthy adults.

Study-level results and caveats: Roughly 5% of naive CD4, 3.5% of naive CD8, 2% to 2.5% of memory CD4, and approximately 0.4% of memory CD8 clonotypes were shared across several donors. Larger estimated clonotype richness was generally found for naive subsets than for memory subsets. Compared with non-shared clonotypes, clonotypes shared by all four sorted-subset donors had higher generation probabilities. The genetic and exposure-history diversity represented was limited by the small number of donors. Sampling was restricted to blood, and TCR repertoires in tissue are likely to differ from TCR repertoires in blood. Even with the large sequencing depth, rarefaction of the sorted-subset datasets indicated that sequencing was incomplete. Pairwise subsampling indicated that sequencing depth was expected to affect the degree of clonotype sharing among donors.

The donors were healthy, HIV-negative adults with no recently reported acute infections or vaccinations. Every donor was a Caucasian adult residing in Nashville, Tennessee, USA. CD4+ T cells were enriched by magnetic negative selection; naive cells were then positively selected on CD45RA, and the negative fraction formed the memory subset. After blood collection by leukapheresis, PBMCs were isolated using Ficoll-Histopaque density gradient centrifugation and then cryopreserved in the vapor phase of liquid nitrogen. Analytical flow cytometry was used to check the purity and quantity of every magnetically sorted T cell population. Genomic DNA was isolated from every sorted fraction and measured by UV absorbance on a Nanodrop 2000c. A note on this clone: What antigen it recognizes has not been identified. No clone much larger than this one lies a single base away; base qualities are absent.

The CDR3, from cysteine to phenylalanine, totals 15 residues. Only the CDR3 portion is preserved as DNA: 45 bases, with reading frame beginning at the first base. The germline V gene gives CDR1 as SGHVS and CDR2 as FNYEAQ. Relative to germline, V is missing 5 bases and J is missing 7 bases, with 8 bases of the junction outside any gene match. Using the deep immunoSEQ assay, TCR CDR3 regions were amplified from genomic DNA by multiplex PCR. Genomic DNA extracted from each cell subset was distributed evenly over all wells of several immunoSEQ 96-well plates, and each plate served as one replicate. Each replicate PCR for sorted subsets received about 180 ng genomic DNA, equal to tens of thousands of T cell genomes. Purified libraries were measured with a Qubit 3.0 fluorometer, size-checked on a Bioanalyzer 2100, and measured again with the KAPA Library Quantification kit. Every immunoSEQ 96-well plate was sequenced on a dedicated single-read 150-cycle Illumina NextSeq 550 flow cell. In the source study's methods: Because the immunoSEQ output included only junctional sequences and no quality scores, the filtering could not be the same as the filtering used for full-length reads. To assign V/J genes and CDR3, sequences were annotated against IMGT germline references using PyIR, a Python wrapper for IgBLAST v1.9. Reads were filtered out if the reads had weak V/J assignments (E-value above 1e-6), no CDR3, stop codons, out-of-frame junctions, or ambiguous translated residues. V3J clonotypes were defined as sequences sharing the same inferred V gene, J gene, and CDR3 amino acid sequence. To compute the percentage overlap between repertoires, the number of shared unique clonotypes was divided by the size of the smaller repertoire. Repertoire richness was assessed with RTK rarefaction, the Chao1 estimator, and Recon v2.1 estimates of unobserved clonotypes. For all TCRbeta clonotypes obtained by the gDNA method from four donors, generation probabilities were computed with OLGA. TCRdb stores this immuneACCESS table with in-frame sequences only. Part of the clones is absent; in the studies checked, under half of the shortfall reflects unresolved V genes, and no reason is known for the rest. V and J calls and clone size are as listed in that table; D and trimming were resolved from the DNA. Within this sample are 1.6 million or so clones, with roughly 95% of them counted one time only. The ten largest clones take up roughly 1.2% of the sample.

This clonotype originated in a man aged 25-45 years in good health. The sample taken for sequencing was naive CD4+ T cells sorted from blood. The intended sense of this specimen's cell subset or site label: CD45RA+ positively selected. The chain employs TRBV7-6 and TRBJ2-3; TRBD2 agrees with 11 junctional bases. CDR3 region: CASSRGLAELYTQYF. The nucleotide sequence is TGTGCCAGCAGCCGGGGACTAGCGGAGCTCTATACGCAGTATTTT.